This T cell receptor beta chain was sequenced for a study of shared clonotypes between healthy human individuals. A single count supports this clone. The protocol was immunoSEQ multiplex PCR, while the TCRdb copy is restricted to in-frame clones and leaves out a portion. The sample has 490,000 or so clones; around 80% are singletons. CDR1 and CDR2 (germline): MNHNS, SASEGT. There are 14 residues in the CDR3. V was cut by 6 bases and J by 8 bases, with 16 bases left in between. The clonotype originates from a woman aged 35 to 49 in good health. Some clones in this sample may be carry-over from other donors' samples. The source material was PBMCs. The V and J genes are TRBV6-1 and TRBJ1-4, with D unresolved. The chain's CDR3 is CASSYLAGKEKLFF. As DNA, the CDR3 is TGTGCCAGCAGCTACCTAGCCGGCAAGGAAAAACTGTTTTTT.